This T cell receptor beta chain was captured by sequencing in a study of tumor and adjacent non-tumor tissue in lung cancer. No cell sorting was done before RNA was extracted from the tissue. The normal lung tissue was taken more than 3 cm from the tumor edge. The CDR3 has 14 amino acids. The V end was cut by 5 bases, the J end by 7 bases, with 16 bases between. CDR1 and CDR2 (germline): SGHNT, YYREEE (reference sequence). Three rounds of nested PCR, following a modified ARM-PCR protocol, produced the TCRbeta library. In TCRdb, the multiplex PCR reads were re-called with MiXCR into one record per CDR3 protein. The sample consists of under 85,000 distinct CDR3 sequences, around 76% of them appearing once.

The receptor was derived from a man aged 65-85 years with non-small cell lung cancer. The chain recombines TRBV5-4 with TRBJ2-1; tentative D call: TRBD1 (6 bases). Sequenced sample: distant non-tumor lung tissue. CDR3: CASRARTVLNEQFF. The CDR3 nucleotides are TGTGCCAGCAGAGCGAGGACAGTCCTAAATGAGCAGTTCTTC.